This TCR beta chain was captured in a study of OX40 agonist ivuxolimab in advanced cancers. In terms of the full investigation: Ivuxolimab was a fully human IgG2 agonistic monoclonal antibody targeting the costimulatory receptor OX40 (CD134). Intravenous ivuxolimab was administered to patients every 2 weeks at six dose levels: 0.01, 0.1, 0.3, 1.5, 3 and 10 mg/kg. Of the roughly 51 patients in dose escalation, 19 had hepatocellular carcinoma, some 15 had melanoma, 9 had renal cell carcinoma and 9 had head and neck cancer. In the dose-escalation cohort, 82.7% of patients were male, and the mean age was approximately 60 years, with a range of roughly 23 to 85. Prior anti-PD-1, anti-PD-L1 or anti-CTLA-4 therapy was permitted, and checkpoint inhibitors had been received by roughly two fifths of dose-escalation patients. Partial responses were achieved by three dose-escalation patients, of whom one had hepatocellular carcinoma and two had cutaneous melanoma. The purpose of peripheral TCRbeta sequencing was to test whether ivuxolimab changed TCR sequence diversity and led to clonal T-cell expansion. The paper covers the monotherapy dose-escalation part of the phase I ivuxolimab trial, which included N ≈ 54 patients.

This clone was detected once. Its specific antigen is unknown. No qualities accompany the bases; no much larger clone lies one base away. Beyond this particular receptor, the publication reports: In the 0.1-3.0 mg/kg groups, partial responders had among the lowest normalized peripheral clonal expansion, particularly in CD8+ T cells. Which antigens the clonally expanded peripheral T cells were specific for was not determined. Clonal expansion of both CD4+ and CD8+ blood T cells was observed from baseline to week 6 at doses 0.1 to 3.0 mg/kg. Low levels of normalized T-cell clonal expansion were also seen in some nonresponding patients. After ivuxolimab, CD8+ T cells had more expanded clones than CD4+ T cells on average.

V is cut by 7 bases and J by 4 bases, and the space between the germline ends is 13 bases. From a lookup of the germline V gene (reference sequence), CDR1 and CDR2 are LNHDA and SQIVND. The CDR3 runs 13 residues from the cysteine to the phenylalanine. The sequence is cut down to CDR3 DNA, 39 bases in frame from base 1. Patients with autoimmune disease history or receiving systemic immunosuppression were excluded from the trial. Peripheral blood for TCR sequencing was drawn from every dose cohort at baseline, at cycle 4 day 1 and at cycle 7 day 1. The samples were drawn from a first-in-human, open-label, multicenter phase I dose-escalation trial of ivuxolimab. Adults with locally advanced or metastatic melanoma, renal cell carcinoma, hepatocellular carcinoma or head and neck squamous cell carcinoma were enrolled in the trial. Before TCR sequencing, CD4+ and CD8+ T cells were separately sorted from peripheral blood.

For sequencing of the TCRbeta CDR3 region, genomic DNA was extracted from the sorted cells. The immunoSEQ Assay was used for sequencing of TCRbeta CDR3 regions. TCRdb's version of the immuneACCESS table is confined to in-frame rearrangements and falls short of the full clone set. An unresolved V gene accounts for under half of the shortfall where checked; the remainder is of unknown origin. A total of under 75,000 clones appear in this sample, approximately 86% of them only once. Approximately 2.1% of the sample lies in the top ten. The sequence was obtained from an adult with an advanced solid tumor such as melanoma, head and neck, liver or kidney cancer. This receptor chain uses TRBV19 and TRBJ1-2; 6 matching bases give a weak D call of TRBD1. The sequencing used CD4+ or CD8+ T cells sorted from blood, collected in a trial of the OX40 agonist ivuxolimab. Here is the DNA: TGTGCCAGTACCATCGGGGGCGGCTATGGCTACACCTTC. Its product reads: CASTIGGGYGYTF.